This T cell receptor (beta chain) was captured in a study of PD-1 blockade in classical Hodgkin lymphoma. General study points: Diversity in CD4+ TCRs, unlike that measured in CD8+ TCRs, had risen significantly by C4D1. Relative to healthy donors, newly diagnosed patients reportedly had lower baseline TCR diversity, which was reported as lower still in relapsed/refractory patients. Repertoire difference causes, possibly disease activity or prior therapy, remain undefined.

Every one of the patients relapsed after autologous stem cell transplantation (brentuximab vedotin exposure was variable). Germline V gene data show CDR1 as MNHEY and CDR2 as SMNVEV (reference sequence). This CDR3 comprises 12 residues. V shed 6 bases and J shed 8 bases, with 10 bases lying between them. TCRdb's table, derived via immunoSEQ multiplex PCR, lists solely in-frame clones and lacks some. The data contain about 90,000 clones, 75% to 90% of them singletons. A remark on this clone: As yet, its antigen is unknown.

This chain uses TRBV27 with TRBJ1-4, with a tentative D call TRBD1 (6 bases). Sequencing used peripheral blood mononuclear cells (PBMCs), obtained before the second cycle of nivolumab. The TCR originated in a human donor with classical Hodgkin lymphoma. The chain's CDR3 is CASRLGGEKLFF. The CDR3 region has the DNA TGTGCCAGCAGACTAGGGGGGGAAAAACTGTTTTTT.